This passage covers 15 T cell receptor beta chains from one sample sequenced in a study of T cell responses to AZD1222 COVID-19 vaccine. Method: immunoSEQ multiplex PCR; TCRdb's copy keeps in-frame clones and lacks some. The data contain 100,000 to 150,000 clones, around 88% of them seen just once; the ten biggest clones take up roughly 5%. The specimen comprised peripheral blood, sampled on day 0 of AZD1222 vaccination. The receptors shown here come from an adult in good health.

The chain links TRBV4-2 to TRBJ2-5; TRBD1 might be the D (5 bases). The V gene's germline CDR1 is LGHNA and CDR2 YNFKEQ. The germline V and J ends were trimmed by 0 bases and 5 bases, with 19 bases remaining between them. CDR3 length equals 17 residues. The CDR3 nucleotides read TGTGCCAGCAGCCAAGATCTTTCCAGGGTGGTCCCCGAGACCCAGTACTTC. Translation gives CASSQDLSRVVPETQYF.

The chain joins TRBV7-6 to TRBJ1-2; D may be TRBD1 (5 bases). The V end was cut by 5 bases, the J end by 3 bases, with 19 bases between. This CDR3 has 16 residues. Germline assignment: CDR1 SGHVS and CDR2 FNYEAQ. For the CDR3, the DNA is TGTGCCAGCAGCCCTTACCAACCCAGGGATTACTATGGCTACACCTTC. It translates to CASSPYQPRDYYGYTF.

In its sample, this clone was seen once. The chain carries TRBV4-2 and TRBJ2-3; D unresolved. CDR1 and CDR2 (germline): LGHNA, YNFKEQ. The CDR3 is 14 residues long. Trimming left V 0 bases short and J 3 bases short, with 7 bases between. The DNA of the CDR3 is TGTGCCAGCAGCCAAGATCCCCTGACAGATACGCAGTATTTT. Its protein product is CASSQDPLTDTQYF.

The chain employs TRBV5-1 and TRBJ2-2; D is possibly TRBD1 (7 bases). The germline V gene encodes CDR1 SGHRS and CDR2 YFSETQ. This CDR3 is 17 amino acids long. Trimming took 0 bases from V and 5 from J, leaving 17 bases between them. The CDR3 is CASSLAPEGALTGELFF. The DNA of the CDR3 is TGCGCCAGCAGCTTGGCCCCGGAGGGGGCGTTGACCGGGGAGCTGTTTTTT.

The genes are TRBV28 and TRBJ1-6, with a weak D call TRBD1 (6 bases). Germline CDR1 MDHEN, CDR2 SYDVKM. V lost 6 bases, J lost 8 bases, and 17 bases lay in between. The CDR3 spans 15 residues. DNA of the CDR3: TGTGCCAGCAGCCGCGGGACACTTCACGATTCACCCCTCCACTTT. Its translation: CASSRGTLHDSPLHF.

The chain uses TRBV3-1 (or the pseudogene TRBV3-2) and TRBJ2-1; D gene unclear. Trimming stripped 0 bases from V and 4 bases from J, with 7 bases between. Germline V lookup: CDR1 LGHDT, CDR2 YNNKEL (reference sequence). The CDR3 consists of 14 residues. The CDR3 protein is CASSQDSRYNEQFF. CDR3 sequence (DNA): TGTGCCAGCAGCCAAGATTCCAGGTACAATGAGCAGTTCTTC.

This clone was recorded once. J is TRBJ2-1 and V is TRBV2; D remains ambiguous. CDR3 size: 14 residues. Germline V gene data show CDR1 as SNHLY and CDR2 as FYNNEI. Trimming took 5 bases from V and 2 from J, leaving 10 bases between them. The CDR3 loop reads CASSTNPPYNEQFF. CDR3 bases: TGTGCCAGCAGTACCAACCCCCCCTACAATGAGCAGTTCTTC.

The chain links TRBV5-6 to TRBJ2-3; D remains unclear. This CDR3 is 14 amino acids long. Trimming shortened V by 2 bases and J by 4 bases, and 11 bases separated the two germline ends. CDR1 is SGHDT, CDR2 YYEEEE, per germline. Written as DNA, the CDR3 is TGTGCCAGCAGCTTAAGTAGTAGGGCAGATACGCAGTATTTT. Translating gives CASSLSSRADTQYF.

The rearrangement joins TRBV5-4 to TRBJ2-3, with 10 positions matching TRBD2. CDR1 is SGHNT and CDR2 is YYREEE in the germline V gene (reference sequence). J lost 4 bases, V lost 6 bases, and 11 bases had no gene match. CDR3 length: 16 amino acids. For the CDR3, the DNA is TGTGCCAGCACCCCACTAGCGGGACTTAGCCCAGATACGCAGTATTTT. Its translation is CASTPLAGLSPDTQYF.

In the case of this clone: The junction departs from germline at one end; a sequencing error may be responsible. Other DNA sequences of this sample code for an identical CDR3. The V and J genes are TRBV15 and TRBJ2-3; the match to TRBD2 covers 9 bases. Germline CDR1 is LNHNV and CDR2 is YYDKDF (reference sequence). The length of the CDR3 is 16 residues. The CDR3 DNA reads as TGTCCCACCACCACAACCCGCGGGGGGGGGTCAGATACGCAGTATTTT. Translation gives CPTTTTRGGGSDTQYF.

The chain employs TRBV5-8 and TRBJ2-3; TRBD2 matches 13 bases. With 4 bases clipped from V and 13 bases from J, the junction kept 6 bases outside the gene matches. The CDR3 totals 13 residues. Germline loops: CDR1 SGHTS, CDR2 YDEGEE. The chain's CDR3 is CASSLATSGGKYF. CDR3 DNA sequence: TGTGCCAGCAGCCTAGCGACTAGCGGGGGGAAGTATTTT.

The chain recombines TRBV2 with TRBJ2-5, with D uncertain. Trimming took 6 bases from V and 2 from J, leaving 16 bases between them. Germline V gives CDR1 SNHLY, CDR2 FYNNEI. The length of the CDR3 is 15 residues. CDR3 residues: CASRKEQNYQETQYF. CDR3 DNA sequence: TGTGCCAGCAGGAAAGAGCAAAACTATCAAGAGACCCAGTACTTC.

The rearrangement joins TRBV18 to TRBJ1-1; 7 bases fit TRBD1. The V and J ends lost 3 bases and 7 bases, in that order; junction bases with no gene match: 8. This CDR3 region has 14 residues. Germline lookup yields CDR1 KGHSH and CDR2 LQKENI. The CDR3: CASSPTGTSDEAFF. CDR3 coding DNA: TGTGCCAGCTCACCGACAGGGACATCGGATGAAGCTTTCTTT. Combining the CDR3 with reference TRBV18 and TRBJ1-1 gives the whole variable domain NAGVMQNPRHLVRRRGQEARLRCSPMKGHSHVYWYRQLPEEGLKFMVYLQKENIIDESGMPKERFSAEFPKEGPSILRIQQVVRGDSAAYFCASSPTGTSDEAFFGQGTRLTVV.

The chain carries TRBV27 and TRBJ1-2; the match to TRBD1 covers 8 bases. V lost 5 bases to trimming and J lost 4 bases; unmatched junction nucleotides: 6. The CDR3 has 14 residues. Germline V gene data show CDR1 as MNHEY and CDR2 as SMNVEV (reference sequence). The CDR3 region is CASSPGTGVYGYTF. In DNA form, the CDR3 reads TGTGCCAGCAGTCCGGGGACAGGAGTCTATGGCTACACCTTC.

This chain joins TRBV6-5 and TRBJ2-5; the D is unclear. Germline V gene data show CDR1 as MNHEY and CDR2 as SVGAGI. The CDR3 is 12 residues long. Deletions cut 4 bases from V and 7 bases from J, with 10 bases between. CDR3 nucleotides: TGTGCCAGCAGTTCAAACCTCGCGACCCAGTACTTC. It is translated as CASSSNLATQYF.